The following is a T cell receptor (beta chain) sequence with its context. This sample also contains other DNA sequences that code for the same CDR3. The data derive from a study of T cell responses to AZD1222 COVID-19 vaccine. Trimming left V 0 bases short and J 0 bases short, with 3 bases between. CDR3 size: 13 residues. Germline loops: CDR1 GTSNPN, CDR2 SVGIG (reference sequence). Clones were read by immunoSEQ multiplex PCR, and TCRdb kept only the in-frame ones, dropping some. The sample carries some 110,000 clones, approximately 85% recorded once. The V call is TRBV30, the J call TRBJ1-5; no definite D call. The material sequenced was peripheral blood, taken 28 days after the second AZD1222 dose. The clonotype was recovered from an adult who received the AZD1222 COVID-19 vaccine. The CDR3 reads CAWSVDSNQPQHF. As DNA, the CDR3 is TGTGCCTGGAGTGTGGATAGCAATCAGCCCCAGCATTTT.